This T cell receptor (beta chain) was captured by sequencing in a study of regulatory T cells in long-lasting Graves disease. The study, taken as a whole, reports: TRBV28, TRBJ1-2 and TRBJ2-5 emerged as the favored segments in persistent disease.

Germline CDR1 is MNHEY and CDR2 is SMNVEV (reference sequence). This CDR3 comprises 14 residues. V dropped 8 bases and J dropped 6 bases, with 17 bases sitting between them. The TCR beta library used iRepertoire HTBI primers with Arm-PCR amplification of CDR3. Using its own MiXCR run on the multiplex PCR reads, TCRdb lists one record per CDR3 protein. The table lists approximately 480,000 distinct CDR3 sequences, about 17% of them singletons, with roughly an eighth in the top ten. The time point: newly diagnosed GD, antithyroid drugs for less than 3 months. Extracted PBMC RNA gave rise to the TCR library. This clonotype was found many times. Its specificity is unknown. The data were also submitted as part of a second study, on T cells in Graves' hyperthyroidism and ophthalmopathy. As that report states: Diagnosis of hyperthyroidism was new in patients aged 18 to 65, and its duration was under 2 months.

Specimen: peripheral blood mononuclear cells (PBMCs), collected at new diagnosis, from a patient treated with antithyroid drugs. This sequence originates from a man aged 35 to 55 with Graves disease. The rearrangement joins TRBV27 to TRBJ2-4; D not certain. CDR3 nucleotide sequence: TGTGCCAGCTGGTCCCCTACGAGCCGAAACATTCAGTACTTC. It codes for CASWSPTSRNIQYF.